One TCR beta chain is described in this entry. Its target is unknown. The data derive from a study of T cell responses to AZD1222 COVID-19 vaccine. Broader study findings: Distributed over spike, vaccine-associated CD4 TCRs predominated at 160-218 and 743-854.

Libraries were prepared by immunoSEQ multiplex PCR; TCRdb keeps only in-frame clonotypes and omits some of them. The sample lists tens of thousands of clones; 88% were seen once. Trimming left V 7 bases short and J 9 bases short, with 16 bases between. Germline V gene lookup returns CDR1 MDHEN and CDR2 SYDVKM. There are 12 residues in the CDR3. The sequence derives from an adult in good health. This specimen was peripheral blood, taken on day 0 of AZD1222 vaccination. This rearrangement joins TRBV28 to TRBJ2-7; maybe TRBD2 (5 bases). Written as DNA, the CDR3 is TGTGCCAGCAACGGGGTTCTACGAGGGCAGTACTTC. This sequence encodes CASNGVLRGQYF.